The sequence of this T cell receptor (beta chain) was determined in a study of response to subunit inactivated influenza vaccine. Trimming shortened V by 5 bases and J by 3 bases, and 16 bases separated the two germline ends. The CDR3 sequence is 15 residues long. CDR1 is SGHTA and CDR2 is FQGNSA in the germline V gene. This clonotype was detected only a few times. TCRdb fed the RT-PCR reads into MiXCR, producing one record per CDR3 protein. The data show about 500,000 distinct CDR3 sequences, approximately 17% seen once. This chain links TRBV7-2 with TRBJ2-5; a possible D gene is TRBD1 (6 bases). The sequencing here drew on CD4+ T cells sorted from PBMCs, taken less than 25 months after vaccination. The sequence was collected from a man aged 50 to 75 who received an inactivated influenza vaccine. The CDR3 here is CASSIGTRREETQYF. CDR3 coding DNA: TGTGCCAGCAGCATCGGGACACGAAGGGAAGAGACCCAGTACTTC.